Listed here are 5 T cell receptor beta chains from one sample, sequenced in a study of siplizumab effects on memory and regulatory T cells (dated by TCRdb to the late 2010s). Library preparation was by the immunoSEQ multiplex PCR assay. Drawn from immuneACCESS, this table holds only the in-frame rearrangements with V and J called that TCRdb kept. Clones are partly lost; checked studies trace under half to an unresolved V gene and leave the rest unexplained. For this sample there are roughly 68,000 clones; just over 95% appear just once. The top ten clonotypes cover about 0.095% of the sample. The specimen was naive CD8+ T cells sorted from blood. Interpreted using the paper, the cell subset or site label stands for: unstimulated naive T cells. These receptors were collected from a human donor in good health.

The rearrangement joins TRBV19 to TRBJ1-2; TRBD1 agrees at 7 bases. CDR1 and CDR2 from the germline V gene are LNHDA and SQIVND (reference sequence). Unmatched junction bases numbered 6, after V lost 5 bases and J lost 6 bases. The CDR3 extends over 13 amino acids. This CDR3 is CASSVGQGDGYTF. The CDR3 DNA is TGTGCCAGTAGTGTCGGGCAGGGGGATGGCTACACCTTC. The whole variable domain, filled in from reference TRBV19 and TRBJ1-2, reads DGGITQSPKYLFRKEGQNVTLSCEQNLNHDAMYWYRQDPGQGLRLIYYSQIVNDFQKGDIAEGYSVSREKKESFPLTVTSAQKNPTAFYLCASSVGQGDGYTFGSGTRLTVV.

This chain uses TRBV4-3 with TRBJ1-4; D ambiguous. The CDR3 is 14 amino acids. The V end was cut by 1 base, the J end by 8 bases, with 11 bases between. Germline assignment: CDR1 LGHNA and CDR2 YSLEER. The CDR3 region has the DNA TGCGCCAGCAGCCAAGTGCGGGGAAGCGAAAAACTGTTTTTT. It codes for CASSQVRGSEKLFF.

The chain links TRBV11-3 to TRBJ2-1, with no clear D. Deletions cut 3 bases from V and 5 bases from J, with 11 bases between. This CDR3 has 14 residues. Germline CDR1 reads SGHNT; CDR2 reads YENEEA. CDR3 amino acids: CASSFPDGHNEQFF. In DNA form, the CDR3 reads TGTGCCAGCAGCTTCCCAGACGGGCACAATGAGCAGTTCTTC.

This clone was recorded only once. The rearrangement uses TRBV7-2 and TRBJ1-4; D gene unclear. Deletions cut 5 bases from V and 4 bases from J, with 14 bases between. Germline V CDR1 and CDR2: SGHTA, FQGNSA. The CDR3 contains 15 residues. CDR3 residues: CASSLLGSGNEKLFF. For the CDR3, the DNA is TGTGCCAGCAGCCTTTTAGGGAGTGGTAATGAAAAACTGTTTTTT.

V is TRBV7-7 and J is TRBJ1-4, with 8 bases that match TRBD1. J lost 6 bases, V lost 5 bases, and 8 bases had no gene match. Germline loops: CDR1 SSHAT, CDR2 FNYEAQ (reference sequence). This CDR3 is built from 15 residues. This chain's CDR3 is CASSPNQGADEKLFF. In nucleotides, the CDR3 is TGTGCCAGCAGCCCCAACCAGGGGGCTGATGAAAAACTGTTTTTT.